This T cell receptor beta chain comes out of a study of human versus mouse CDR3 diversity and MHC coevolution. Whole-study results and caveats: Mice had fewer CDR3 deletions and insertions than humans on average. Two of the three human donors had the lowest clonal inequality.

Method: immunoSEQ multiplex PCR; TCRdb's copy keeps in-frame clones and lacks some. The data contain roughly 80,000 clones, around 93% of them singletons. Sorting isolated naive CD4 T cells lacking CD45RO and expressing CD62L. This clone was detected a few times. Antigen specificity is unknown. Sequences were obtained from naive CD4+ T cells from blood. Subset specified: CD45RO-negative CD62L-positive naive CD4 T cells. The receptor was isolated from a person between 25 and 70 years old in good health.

CDR3: CASSQAGTPQGARGNTIYF. CDR3 nucleotides: TGCGCCAGCAGCCAAGCCGGGACCCCACAGGGGGCGCGGGGAAACACCATATATTTT. The chain combines TRBV4-3 with TRBJ1-3; TRBD1 aligns across 9 bases. CDR1 and CDR2 from the germline V gene are LGHNA and YSLEER. V gave up 1 base and J gave up 4 bases; unmatched junction bases: 14. CDR3 length: 19 residues.